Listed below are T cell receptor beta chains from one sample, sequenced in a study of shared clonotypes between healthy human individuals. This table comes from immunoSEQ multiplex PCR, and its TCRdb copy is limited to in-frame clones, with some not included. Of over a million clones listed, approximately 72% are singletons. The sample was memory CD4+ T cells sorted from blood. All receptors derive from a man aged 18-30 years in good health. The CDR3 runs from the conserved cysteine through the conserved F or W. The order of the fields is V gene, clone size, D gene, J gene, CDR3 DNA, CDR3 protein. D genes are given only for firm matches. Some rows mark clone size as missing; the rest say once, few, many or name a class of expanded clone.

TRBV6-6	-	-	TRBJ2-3	TGTGCCAGCAGTTCGAGGGGGTGGAGCACAGATACGCAGTATTTT	CASSSRGWSTDTQYF
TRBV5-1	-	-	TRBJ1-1	TGCGCCAGCAGCTTGGCCCAGACGAACACTGAAGCTTTCTTT	CASSLAQTNTEAFF
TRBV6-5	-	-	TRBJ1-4	TGTGCCAGCAGTTCAGGGAAAACTAATGAAAAACTGTTTTTT	CASSSGKTNEKLFF
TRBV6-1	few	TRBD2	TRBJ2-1	TGTGCCAGCAGTGAATCAGTTAGCGGGAGGTTTGATGAGCAGTTCTTC	CASSESVSGRFDEQFF
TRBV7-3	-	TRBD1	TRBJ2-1	TGTGCCAGCAGCCCCCGGACAGGGGAGATGCAGTTCTTC	CASSPRTGEMQFF
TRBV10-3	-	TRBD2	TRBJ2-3	TGTGCCATCAGTGATGGGGCTAGCGGGAGTACAGATACGCAGTATTTT	CAISDGASGSTDTQYF
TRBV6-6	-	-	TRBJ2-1	TGTGCCAGCAGTTACTCCAGCAGTTACTACAATGAGCAGTTCTTC	CASSYSSSYYNEQFF
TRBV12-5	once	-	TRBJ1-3	TGTGCTAGTGCAGGCTTGCCGGGGGACACCATATATTTT	CASAGLPGDTIYF
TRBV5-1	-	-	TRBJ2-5	TGCGCCAGCACTATAGGAGGGGGAACGAACCTTTATGAGACCCAGTACTTC	CASTIGGGTNLYETQYF
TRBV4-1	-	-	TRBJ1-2	TGCGCCAGCAGCGATAACCTGGGGGCGAACTATGGCTACACCTTC	CASSDNLGANYGYTF
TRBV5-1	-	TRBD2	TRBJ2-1	TGCGCCAGCAGCCCGGGCGGGAGCTCGGTGCAGTTCTTC	CASSPGGSSVQFF
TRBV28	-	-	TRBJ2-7	TGTGCCAGCAGTTTGGTCAGCCCCTACGAGCAGTACTTC	CASSLVSPYEQYF
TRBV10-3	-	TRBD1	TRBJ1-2	TGTGCCATCAGTGAGACCACAGGGGGCGGCGCCCTGAACTATGGCTACACCTTC	CAISETTGGGALNYGYTF
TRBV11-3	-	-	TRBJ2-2	TGTGCCAGCAGCCCCCGCTCCACCGGGGAGCTGTTTTTT	CASSPRSTGELFF
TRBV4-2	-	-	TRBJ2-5	TGTGCCAGCAGCCAAGAGTTAGGGGCGACCCAGTACTTC	CASSQELGATQYF
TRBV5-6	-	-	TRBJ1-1	TGTGCCAGCAGCTTGGGACAGTTAAGGAACACTGAAGCTTTCTTT	CASSLGQLRNTEAFF
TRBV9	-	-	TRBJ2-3	TGTGCCAGCAGCGTAAGTCGGGACCCCTCCATGGGTACGCAGTATTTT	CASSVSRDPSMGTQYF
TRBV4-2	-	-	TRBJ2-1	TGTGCCAGCAGCCAAGGGGGGACTTCCTCCTACAATGAGCAGTTCTTC	CASSQGGTSSYNEQFF
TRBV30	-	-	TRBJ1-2	TGTGCCTGGAGTAGATCCGAGGGGATGTTGTATGGCTACACCTTC	CAWSRSEGMLYGYTF
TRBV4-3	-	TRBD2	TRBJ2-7	TGCGCCAGCAGCCAAGAGGGGGGGTTCCACGAGCAGTACTTC	CASSQEGGFHEQYF
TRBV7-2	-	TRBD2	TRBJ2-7	TGTGCCAGCAGAAGTAGCGGGAACTCCTACGAGCAGTACTTC	CASRSSGNSYEQYF
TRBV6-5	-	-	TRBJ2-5	TGTGCCAGCAGCCGCGGGATCGACCAAGAGACCCAGTACTTC	CASSRGIDQETQYF
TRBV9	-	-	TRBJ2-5	TGTGCCAGCAGCCCAACGTTTGGGGCTACCCTAGAGACCCAGTACTTC	CASSPTFGATLETQYF
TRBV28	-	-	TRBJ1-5	TGTGCCAGCAAACAAGGGGGAAGCAATCAGCCCCAGCATTTT	CASKQGGSNQPQHF
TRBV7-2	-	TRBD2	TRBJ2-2	TGTGCCAGCAGCGCCGGGGGACTAGCGGGATATACCGGGGAGCTGTTTTTT	CASSAGGLAGYTGELFF
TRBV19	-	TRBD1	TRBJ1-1	TGTGCCAGTAGCCCTGACAGGGTGAAGACTGAAGCTTTCTTT	CASSPDRVKTEAFF
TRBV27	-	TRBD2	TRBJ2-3	TGTGCCAGCAGCCTTACTAGCGGGAGGAGGGATACGCAGTATTTT	CASSLTSGRRDTQYF
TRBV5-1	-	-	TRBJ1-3	TGCGCCAGCAGCCCCATGGGGACTGGAAACACCATATATTTT	CASSPMGTGNTIYF
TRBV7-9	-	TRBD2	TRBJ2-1	TGTGCCAGCAGCCCGACTAGCGGGCGGGGTGAGCAGTTCTTC	CASSPTSGRGEQFF
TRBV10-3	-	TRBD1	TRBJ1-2	TGTGCCAACGCTCCAGGGACAGGGGACTATGGCTACACCTTC	CANAPGTGDYGYTF
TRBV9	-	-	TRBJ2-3	TGTGCCAGCAGCGTATTAGCAAAAAGCACAGATACGCAGTATTTT	CASSVLAKSTDTQYF
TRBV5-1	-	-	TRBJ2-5	TGCGCCAGCAGCCGTGGAAGGGGACTGGGGGAAGAGACCCAGTACTTC	CASSRGRGLGEETQYF
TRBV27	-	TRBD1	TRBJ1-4	TGTGCCAGCAGTTACGGGACAGCAACTAATGAAAAACTGTTTTTT	CASSYGTATNEKLFF
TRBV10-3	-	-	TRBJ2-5	TGTGCCATCAGTGGTGGTGAAGAGACCCAGTACTTC	CAISGGEETQYF
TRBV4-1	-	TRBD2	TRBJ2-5	TGCGCCAGCAGCCAAGATATCGCGGGAGGAGGTCAAGAGACCCAGTACTTC	CASSQDIAGGGQETQYF
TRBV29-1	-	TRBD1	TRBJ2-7	TGCAGCGCGATGGGACAGGTAAATTACGAGCAGTACTTC	CSAMGQVNYEQYF
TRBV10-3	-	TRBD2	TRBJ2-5	TGTGCCATCAGCCAGATAGCGGGGGGAAAAGAGACCCAGTACTTC	CAISQIAGGKETQYF
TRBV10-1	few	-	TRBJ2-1	TGCGCCAGCAGCCGGATCACGAACCAACTATTATTCTTC	CASSRITNQLLFF
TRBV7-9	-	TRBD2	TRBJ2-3	TGTGCCAGCAGCCCCCCCGGGGGGACGGGTGGGAATACGCAGTATTTT	CASSPPGGTGGNTQYF
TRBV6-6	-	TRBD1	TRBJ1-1	TGTGCCAGCAGTTACGGGACAGGAATAAACACTGAAGCTTTCTTT	CASSYGTGINTEAFF
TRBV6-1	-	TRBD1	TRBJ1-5	TGTGCCAGCAGTGGGACAGGTAGTCAGCCCCAGCATTTT	CASSGTGSQPQHF
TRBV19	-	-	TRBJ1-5	TGTGCCAGTAGTATTAACGGTCCGGGTAATCAGCCCCAGCATTTT	CASSINGPGNQPQHF
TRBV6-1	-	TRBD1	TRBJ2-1	TGTGCCAGCAGGAGGACAGGGCTCTACAATGAGCAGTTCTTC	CASRRTGLYNEQFF
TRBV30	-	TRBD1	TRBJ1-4	TGTGCCATGACAGGGGATAATGAAAAACTGTTTTTT	CAMTGDNEKLFF
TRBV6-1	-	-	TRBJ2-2	TGTGCCAGCACCCGGCGTCTGGGCGGGGAGCTGTTTTTT	CASTRRLGGELFF
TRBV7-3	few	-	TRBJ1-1	TGTGCCAGCAGCTTAACGGGGGGATACACTGAAGCTTTCTTT	CASSLTGGYTEAFF
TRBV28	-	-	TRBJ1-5	TGTGCCAGCAGTTTCAGGGTGTGGGATCAGCCCCAGCATTTT	CASSFRVWDQPQHF
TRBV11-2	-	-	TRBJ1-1	TGTGCCAGCAGCTTGATGTCGAACACTGAAGCTTTCTTT	CASSLMSNTEAFF
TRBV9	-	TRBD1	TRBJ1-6	TGTGCCAGCAGCACCGGGACAGGGGGCAGTTCACCCCTCCACTTT	CASSTGTGGSSPLHF
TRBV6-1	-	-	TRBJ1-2	TGTGCCAGCAGTAACCCGGTAGATGGCTACACCTTC	CASSNPVDGYTF
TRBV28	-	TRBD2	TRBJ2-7	TGTGCCAGCAGAAAAGCGGGGAGCTACGAGCAGTACTTC	CASRKAGSYEQYF
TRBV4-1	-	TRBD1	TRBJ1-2	TGCGCCAGCAGCCAGCGGACAGGGAGCCCTGGCTACACCTTC	CASSQRTGSPGYTF
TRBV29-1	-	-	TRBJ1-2	TGCAGCGTTGAGGAGAATAACTATGGCTACACCTTC	CSVEENNYGYTF
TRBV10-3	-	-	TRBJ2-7	TGTGCCATCAGTTCCGGGACGGGGGTGATAGAGCAGTACTTC	CAISSGTGVIEQYF
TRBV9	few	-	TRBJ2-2	TGTGCCAGCCGCGGACAGAACACCGGGGAGCTGTTTTTT	CASRGQNTGELFF
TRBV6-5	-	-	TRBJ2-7	TGTGCCAGCAGGCCAGGACCCCGGGGCGAGCAGTACTTC	CASRPGPRGEQYF